Listed here are 16 T cell receptor beta chains from one sample, sequenced in a study of long-term antiretroviral therapy in people with HIV (dated by TCRdb to the early 2020s). The immunoSEQ hsTCRB v3.0 assay was used at survey level resolution for TRB variable region sequencing. TCRdb mirrors the immuneACCESS table, restricted to in-frame sequences. Some clones are absent from its copies; in checked studies, under half trace to an unresolved V gene, and the reason for the others is unknown. Within this sample are more than 20,000 clones, with approximately 81% of them counted one time only. Over 8.5% of the sample rests with the top ten. Sequenced material: unsorted PBMCs, taken 2.4 years after starting antiretroviral therapy. The source is a man in his forties or fifties with HIV.

The sample holds a few counts of this clone. The chain combines TRBV7-9 with TRBJ1-2; perhaps TRBD1 as D (5 bases). V lost 5 bases and J lost 4, with 14 bases in between. The V gene's germline CDR1 is SEHNR and CDR2 FQNEAQ (reference sequence). The CDR3 consists of 14 residues. The CDR3 is CASSPLQGLYGYTF. The DNA of the CDR3 is TGTGCCAGCAGCCCCTTGCAGGGACTCTATGGCTACACCTTC.

V is TRBV5-3 and J is TRBJ2-5; possibly TRBD1 or TRBD2 for D (5 bases each). TRBV5-3 is assigned to the ORF class and has an uncertain function. The CDR3 is 14 amino acids. Trimming left V 0 bases short and J 5 bases short, with 11 bases between. The CDR3 is CARSLGTGRETQYF. The CDR3 bases are TGTGCCAGAAGCTTGGGTACGGGACGGGAGACCCAGTACTTC.

The chain recombines TRBV7-9 with TRBJ2-1; D gene uncertain. The CDR3 sequence is 14 residues long. V was shortened by 1 base and J by 3 bases, with 7 bases between the two germline ends. Germline V CDR1 and CDR2: SEHNR, FQNEAQ (reference sequence). CDR3 sequence reads: CASSLGAGYNEQFF. CDR3 DNA: TGTGCCAGCAGCTTAGGGGCAGGCTACAATGAGCAGTTCTTC.

The CDR3 nucleotides read TGTGCCAGCAGTGAAGCATCACGGGGGAGGGCAGGGAAACAAGAGACCCAGTACTTC. Translating it yields CASSEASRGRAGKQETQYF. This chain uses TRBV6-1 with TRBJ2-5; TRBD2 matches at 7 bases. The CDR3 contains 19 residues. With V trimmed by 0 bases and J by 2 bases, 15 bases remained unmatched. The V gene's germline CDR1 is MNHNS and CDR2 SASEGT.

The chain employs TRBV5-1 and TRBJ2-5; the match to TRBD1 covers 10 bases. This CDR3 comprises 15 residues. V shed 5 bases, J shed 4 bases, and the junction held 8 bases outside the gene matches. CDR1 and CDR2 (germline): SGHRS, YFSETQ. The CDR3 loop is CASRRDRGTRETQYF. DNA for the CDR3: TGCGCCAGCAGAAGGGACAGGGGCACGCGAGAGACCCAGTACTTC.

V is TRBV9 and J is TRBJ1-6; a possible D gene is TRBD1 (6 bases). Trimming pared 0 bases from V and 7 bases from J, leaving 14 bases between. The CDR3 consists of 16 residues. CDR1 SGDLS and CDR2 YYNGEE come from the germline V gene. The CDR3 DNA is TGTGCCAGCAGCGTAGGAGGAGGGGGTGGGAATTCACCCCTCCACTTT. Encoded protein: CASSVGGGGGNSPLHF.

V and J are TRBV7-8 and TRBJ1-4, with D perhaps TRBD1 (6 bases). CDR3 size: 15 residues. V was trimmed by 4 bases and J by 6 bases, leaving 15 bases between them. Per the germline V gene, CDR1 is SGHVS and CDR2 is FQNEAQ. CDR3 DNA sequence: TGTGCCAGCAGCTCGTACGGGCAGGGGCATGAAAAACTGTTTTTT. Protein: CASSSYGQGHEKLFF.

The chain couples TRBV7-9 to TRBJ2-1; possibly TRBD1 for D (5 bases). Trimming left V 4 bases short and J 7 bases short, with 14 bases between. The CDR3 sequence is 14 residues long. Germline V CDR1 and CDR2: SEHNR, FQNEAQ (reference sequence). In nucleotides, the CDR3 is TGTGCCAGCAGCTCCCCAGGGTCAGGTAATGAGCAGTTCTTC. Its translation: CASSSPGSGNEQFF.

This chain joins TRBV27 and TRBJ2-2; the match to TRBD1 covers 7 bases. Per germline, CDR1 MNHEY and CDR2 SMNVEV (reference sequence). The CDR3 contains 14 residues. V lost 2 bases and J lost 5; bases outside the gene matches: 2. This CDR3 is CASSLAGGTGELFF. CDR3 in DNA: TGTGCCAGCAGTTTAGCAGGGGGAACCGGGGAGCTGTTTTTT.

The rearrangement links TRBV18 to TRBJ2-6, with D unclear. This CDR3 has 15 residues. In germline, CDR1 is KGHSH, CDR2 LQKENI. V was pared by 2 bases and J by 2 bases, with 7 bases between. Written as DNA, the CDR3 is TGTGCCAGCTCACCAATGTCGGCTGGGGCCAACGTCCTGACTTTC. Its translation is CASSPMSAGANVLTF.

The CDR3 nucleotides are TGTGCCAGCAGCTTAGGTCCGGGAGCTGGGAATGAGCAGTTCTTC. This sequence encodes CASSLGPGAGNEQFF. The chain links TRBV7-2 to TRBJ2-1; tentatively, D is TRBD2 (6 bases). The CDR3 length is 15 residues. Trimming took off 1 base at V and 7 bases at J, with 14 bases between the two ends. Germline CDR1 reads SGHTA; CDR2 reads FQGNSA.

The chain is built from TRBV5-6 and TRBJ2-1; D gene unclear. CDR3 length: 14 amino acids. Germline V gives CDR1 SGHDT, CDR2 YYEEEE. Trimming shortened V by 1 base and J by 0 bases, and 5 bases separated the two germline ends. The CDR3 is CASSLWGSYNEQFF. The DNA of the CDR3 is TGTGCCAGCAGCTTGTGGGGCTCCTACAATGAGCAGTTCTTC.

The V call is TRBV6-5, the J call TRBJ2-7; possibly TRBD1 or TRBD2 for D (5 bases each). Trimming removed 7 bases at V and 1 base at J, with 11 bases between. CDR1 is MNHEY and CDR2 is SVGAGI in the germline V gene. CDR3 length: 13 amino acids. The CDR3 nucleotides read TGTGCCAGCAAGCCGGGGACGTCCTACGAGCAGTACTTC. Translating it yields CASKPGTSYEQYF.

This chain links TRBV2 with TRBJ1-1; the D is unclear. CDR1 is SNHLY, CDR2 FYNNEI, per germline. CDR3 length: 13 amino acids. Trimming took off 9 bases at V and 3 bases at J, with 14 bases between the two ends. CDR3 residues: CASERVGYTEAFF. The CDR3 bases are TGTGCCAGTGAGCGAGTGGGATACACTGAAGCTTTCTTT.

The V call is TRBV2, the J call TRBJ2-7; 7 bases line up with TRBD1. CDR3 length equals 13 residues. CDR1 and CDR2 (germline): SNHLY, FYNNEI. V gave up 4 bases and J gave up 3 bases; unmatched junction bases: 3. In DNA form, the CDR3 reads TGTGCCAGCAGTGCCCGGGACAGCTACGAGCAGTACTTC. Translated: CASSARDSYEQYF.

The chain recombines TRBV27 with TRBJ1-5, with D hard to call. V was pared by 1 base and J by 1 base, with 8 bases between. Germline V lookup: CDR1 MNHEY, CDR2 SMNVEV (reference sequence). The CDR3 runs to 15 residues. CDR3 bases: TGTGCCAGCAGTTTATTCTCAGCGAGCAATCAGCCCCAGCATTTT. Residues: CASSLFSASNQPQHF.